This TCR beta chain originates from a study of T cell responses to AZD1222 COVID-19 vaccine (dated by TCRdb to the early 2020s). In the study overall: A total of 230 or so trial participants underwent TCR sequencing, of whom about 210 received two doses of AZD1222 and about 25 received two doses of the MenACWY control vaccine. Trial participants were enrolled by age into subgroups of 18-55, 56-69 and 70-plus years, and around 140, 26 and 57 TCR-sequenced participants, respectively, were included in these subgroups. What the research found in general, with its limitations: Because no samples from the day 14 peak response were available, repertoires could be characterized only after the peak T cell response. Epitopes outside the regions mutated in the B.1.351 and B.1.1.7 variants were reportedly recognized by nearly half of the unique spike-specific TCRs. CD4 TCRs associated with the vaccine covered the entire spike protein, and the dominant responses were in regions 160-218 and 743-854. In the small 56-69-year group, the increase in depth fell short of significance, most likely because of low power. Most participants were white British and females outnumbered males, and the authors suggested that clonal diversity may have been underestimated. Spike-specific TCR breadth and depth rose significantly after two AZD1222 doses compared with day 0 and with MenACWY recipients. Only a handful of AZD1222 recipients were SARS-CoV-2 seropositive at baseline, limiting conclusions about previously exposed vaccinees.

The time point tag for this specimen amounts to: about 28 days (+/-7) after the second vaccine dose. Interpreted using the paper, the treatment or condition label stands for: meningococcal conjugate vaccine given as trial control. Samples from vaccinated people were obtained from the UK trials COV001 and COV002, which included a single-blind randomized controlled phase 2/3 trial of AZD1222 (ChAdOx1 nCoV-19) in healthy adults. Trial participant PBMC samples were collected at day 0 and day 28 after the second dose for TCRbeta chain sequencing. This clone was detected a few times. What this receptor recognizes is not known. Base-call qualities are not available, and no considerably larger clone is one nucleotide away. The CDR3 regions of human TCRbeta chains were subjected to immunosequencing. Regarding the original processing steps: TCRs in the repertoires were matched against a reference library of SARS-CoV-2-specific TCRs that had been generated with the MIRA antigen-specificity platform. Breadth was defined as the fraction of unique TCRs that were SARS-CoV-2-associated. Depth was defined as the fraction of total T cells that were SARS-CoV-2-associated. Using the MIRA data, each spike-specific TCR was mapped to the spike region that the TCR reacts to and placed in a CD4 or CD8 class. Log10-transformed breadth and depth values were compared by one-way ANOVA with Sidak's multiple comparisons tests. Held by TCRdb, this immuneACCESS table contains in-frame sequences only and omits some clones. Under half of the omission traces to an unresolved V gene where checked; the cause of the rest is unknown. V and J calls and clone size follow that table, whereas D and trimming were derived from the DNA. For this sample the table gives roughly 40,000 clones, of which 88% were detected only once. The leading ten clones occupy under 30% of the sample.

The sequences come from peripheral blood, collected 28 days after the second dose of the MenACWY control vaccine. The sequence was collected from an adult who received the MenACWY meningococcal vaccine as a control.

The CDR3 region has the sequence CASSLRTEVYEQYF. The bases read TGTGCCAGCAGTTTGAGGACAGAAGTCTACGAGCAGTACTTC. The sequence links TRBV27 to TRBJ2-7, and possibly TRBD1, on 6 matching bases. The cysteine opens and the phenylalanine closes a CDR3 of 14 amino acids. Just the 42-base CDR3 DNA is kept, in frame starting at base 1. The germline ends are 12 bases apart after V is trimmed by 3 bases and J by 3 bases. CDR1 and CDR2, looked up from the germline V gene (reference sequence), are MNHEY and SMNVEV.